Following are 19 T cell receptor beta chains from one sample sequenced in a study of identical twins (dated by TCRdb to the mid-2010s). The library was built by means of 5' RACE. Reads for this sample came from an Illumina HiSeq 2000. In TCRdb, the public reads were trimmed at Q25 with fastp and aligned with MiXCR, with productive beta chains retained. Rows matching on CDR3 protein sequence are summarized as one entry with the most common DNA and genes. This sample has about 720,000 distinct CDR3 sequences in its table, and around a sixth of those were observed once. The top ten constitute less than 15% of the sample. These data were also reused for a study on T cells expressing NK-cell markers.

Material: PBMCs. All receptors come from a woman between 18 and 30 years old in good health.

The CDR3 is CASSFSLDYEQFF. CDR3 bases: TGTGCCAGCAGCTTTTCACTGGATTATGAGCAGTTCTTC. This rearrangement joins TRBV7-7 to TRBJ2-1, with D unclear. CDR1 and CDR2 from the germline V gene are SSHAT and FNYEAQ (reference sequence). V was clipped by 3 bases and J by 8 bases, with 11 bases between them. This CDR3 region has 13 residues.

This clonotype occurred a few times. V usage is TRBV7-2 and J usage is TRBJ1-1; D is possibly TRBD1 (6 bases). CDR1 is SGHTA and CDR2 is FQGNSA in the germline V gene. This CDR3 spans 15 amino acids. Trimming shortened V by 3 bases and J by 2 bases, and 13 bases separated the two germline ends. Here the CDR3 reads CASSFYRVINTEAFF. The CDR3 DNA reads TGTGCCAGCAGCTTCTACAGGGTAATAAACACTGAAGCTTTCTTT. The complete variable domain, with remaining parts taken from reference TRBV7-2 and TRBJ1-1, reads GAGVSQSPSNKVTEKGKDVELRCDPISGHTALYWYRQSLGQGLEFLIYFQGNSAPDKSGLPSDRFSAERTGGSVSTLTIQRTQQEDSAVYLCASSFYRVINTEAFFGQGTRLTVV.

The CDR3, as DNA: TGTGCCAGCAGCACCCCCACGTCACCCGGCGAGCAGTACTTC. Its translation: CASSTPTSPGEQYF. J is TRBJ2-7 and V is TRBV7-9; D unresolved. This CDR3 spans 14 amino acids. Germline V CDR1 and CDR2: SEHNR, FQNEAQ (reference sequence). The ends were cut back, 5 bases at V and 6 bases at J, with 17 bases in the middle.

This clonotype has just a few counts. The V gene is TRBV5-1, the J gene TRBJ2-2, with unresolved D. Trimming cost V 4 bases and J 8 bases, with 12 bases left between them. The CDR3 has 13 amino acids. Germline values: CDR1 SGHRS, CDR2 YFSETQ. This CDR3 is CASSPILGGELFF. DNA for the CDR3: TGCGCCAGCAGCCCGATTTTAGGAGGGGAGCTGTTTTTT. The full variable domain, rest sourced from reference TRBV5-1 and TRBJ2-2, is KAGVTQTPRYLIKTRGQQVTLSCSPISGHRSVSWYQQTPGQGLQFLFEYFSETQRNKGNFPGRFSGRQFSNSRSEMNVSTLELGDSALYLCASSPILGGELFFGEGSRLTVL.

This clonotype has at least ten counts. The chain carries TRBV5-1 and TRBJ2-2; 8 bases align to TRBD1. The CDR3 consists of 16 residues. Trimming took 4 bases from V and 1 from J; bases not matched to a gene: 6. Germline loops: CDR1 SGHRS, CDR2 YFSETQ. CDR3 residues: CASSVSGTGNTGELFF. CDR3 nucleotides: TGCGCCAGCAGCGTATCCGGGACAGGGAACACCGGGGAGCTGTTTTTT.

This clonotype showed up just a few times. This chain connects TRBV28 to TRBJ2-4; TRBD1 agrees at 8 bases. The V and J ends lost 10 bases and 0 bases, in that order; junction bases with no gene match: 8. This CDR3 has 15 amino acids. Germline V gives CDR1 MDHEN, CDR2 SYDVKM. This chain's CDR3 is CATHGQGEAKNIQYF. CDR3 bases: TGTGCCACCCACGGACAGGGAGAAGCCAAAAACATTCAGTACTTC. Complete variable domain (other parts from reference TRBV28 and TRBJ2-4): DVKVTQSSRYLVKRTGEKVFLECVQDMDHENMFWYRQDPGLGLRLIYFSYDVKMKEKGDIPEGYSVSREKKERFSLILESASTNQTSMYLCATHGQGEAKNIQYFGAGTRLSVL.

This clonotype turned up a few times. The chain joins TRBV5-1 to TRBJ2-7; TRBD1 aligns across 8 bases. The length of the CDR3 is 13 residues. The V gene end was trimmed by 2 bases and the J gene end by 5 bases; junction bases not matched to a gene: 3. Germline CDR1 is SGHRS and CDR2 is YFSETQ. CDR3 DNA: TGCGCCAGCAGCTTTCCAGGGGGCGACGAGCAGTACTTC. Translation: CASSFPGGDEQYF.

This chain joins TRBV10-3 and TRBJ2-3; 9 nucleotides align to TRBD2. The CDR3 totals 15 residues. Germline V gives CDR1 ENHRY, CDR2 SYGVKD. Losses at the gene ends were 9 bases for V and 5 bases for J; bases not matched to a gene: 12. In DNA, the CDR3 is TGTGCCATAGAGGCAGCGGGGGGTGCGCAAGATACGCAGTATTTT. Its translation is CAIEAAGGAQDTQYF.

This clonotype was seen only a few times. The CDR3: CSARVRQSNTEAFF. The CDR3, as DNA: TGCAGTGCTAGAGTACGGCAGTCGAACACTGAAGCTTTCTTT. This chain links TRBV20-1 with TRBJ1-1; no definite D call. The germline gives CDR1 DFQATT, CDR2 SNEGSKA (reference sequence). V gave up 1 base and J gave up 1 base, with 10 bases separating them. The CDR3 covers 14 residues.

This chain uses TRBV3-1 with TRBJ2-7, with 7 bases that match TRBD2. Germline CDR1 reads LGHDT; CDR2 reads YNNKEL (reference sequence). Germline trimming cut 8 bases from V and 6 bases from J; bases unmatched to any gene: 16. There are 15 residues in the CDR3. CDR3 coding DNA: TGTGCCAGCCAAAGAGGGAGGGTGGGTTTCATCGAGCAGTACTTC. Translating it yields CASQRGRVGFIEQYF.

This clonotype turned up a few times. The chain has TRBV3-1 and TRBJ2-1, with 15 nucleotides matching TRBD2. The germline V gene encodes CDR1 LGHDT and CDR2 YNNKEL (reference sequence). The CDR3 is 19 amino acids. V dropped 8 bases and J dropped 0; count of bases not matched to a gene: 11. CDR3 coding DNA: TGTGCCAGCGTAGCCGGGACTAGCGGGGGGCCGAACTCCTACAATGAGCAGTTCTTC. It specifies CASVAGTSGGPNSYNEQFF.

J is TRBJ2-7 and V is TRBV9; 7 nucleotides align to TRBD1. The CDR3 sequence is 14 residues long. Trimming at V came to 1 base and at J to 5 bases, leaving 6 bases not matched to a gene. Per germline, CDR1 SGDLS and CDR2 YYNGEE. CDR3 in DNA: TGTGCCAGCAGCGTAAGGACAGGCCCCAACGAGCAGTACTTC. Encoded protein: CASSVRTGPNEQYF.

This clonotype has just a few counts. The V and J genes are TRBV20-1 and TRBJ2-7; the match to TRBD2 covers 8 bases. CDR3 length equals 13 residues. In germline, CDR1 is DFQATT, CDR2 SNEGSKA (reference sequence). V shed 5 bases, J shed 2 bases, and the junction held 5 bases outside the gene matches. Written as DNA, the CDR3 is TGCAGTGCTGGGGAGCGGGAGACCTACGAGCAGTACTTC. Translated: CSAGERETYEQYF.

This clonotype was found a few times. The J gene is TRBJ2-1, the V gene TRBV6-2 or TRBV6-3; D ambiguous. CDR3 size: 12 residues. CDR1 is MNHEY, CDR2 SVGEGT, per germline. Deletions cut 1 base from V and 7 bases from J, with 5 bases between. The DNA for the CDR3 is TGTGCCAGCAGTTACTGGGGTAATGAGCAGTTCTTC. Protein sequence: CASSYWGNEQFF.

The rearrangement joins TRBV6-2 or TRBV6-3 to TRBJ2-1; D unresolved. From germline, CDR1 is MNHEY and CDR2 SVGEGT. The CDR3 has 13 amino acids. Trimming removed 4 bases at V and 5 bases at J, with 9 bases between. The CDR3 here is CASSSLADNEQFF. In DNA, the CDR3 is TGTGCCAGCAGTTCACTTGCGGACAATGAGCAGTTCTTC.

As DNA, the CDR3 is TGTGCCAGCAGCTTAGAATCGTACCAAGAGACCCAGTACTTC. Its translation is CASSLESYQETQYF. This sequence joins TRBV9 and TRBJ2-5, with D hard to call. The CDR3 spans 14 residues. Trimming left V 4 bases short and J 0 bases short, with 10 bases between. Germline V CDR1 and CDR2: SGDLS, YYNGEE.

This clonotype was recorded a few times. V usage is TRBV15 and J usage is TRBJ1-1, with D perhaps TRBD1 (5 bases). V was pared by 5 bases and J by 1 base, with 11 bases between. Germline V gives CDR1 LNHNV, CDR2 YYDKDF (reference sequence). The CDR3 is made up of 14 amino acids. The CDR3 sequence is CATSGTTWNTEAFF. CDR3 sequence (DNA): TGTGCCACCAGCGGGACCACGTGGAACACTGAAGCTTTCTTT.

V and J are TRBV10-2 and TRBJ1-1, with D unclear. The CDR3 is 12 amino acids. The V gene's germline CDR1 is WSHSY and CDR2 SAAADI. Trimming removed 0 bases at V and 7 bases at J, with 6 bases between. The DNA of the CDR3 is TGCGCCAGCAGTGAGTCGGGCGGTGAAGCTTTCTTT. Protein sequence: CASSESGGEAFF.

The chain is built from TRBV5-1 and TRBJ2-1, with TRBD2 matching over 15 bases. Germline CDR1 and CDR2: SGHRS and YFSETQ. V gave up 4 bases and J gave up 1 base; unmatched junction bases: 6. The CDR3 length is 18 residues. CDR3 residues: CASSTGLAGGLSYNEQFF. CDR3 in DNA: TGCGCCAGCAGCACGGGACTAGCGGGAGGACTTTCCTACAATGAGCAGTTCTTC.